This section outlines one TCR beta chain sequence together with its context. Its antigen is undetermined. The trim removed 0 bases at V and 6 bases at J, leaving 7 bases unmatched. The CDR3 loop spans 15 amino acids. From germline, CDR1 is SGDLS and CDR2 YYNGEE. The authors split each subset's genomic DNA evenly across several immunoSEQ plates. Repertoires were generated with immunoSEQ multiplex PCR, while TCRdb's copy carries only in-frame clones and drops some. This sample has approximately 2,000,000 clones; 85% to 95% occur once, and the top ten carry 0.37%. This record comes from a study of shared clonotypes between healthy human individuals. Study-level results: Naive CD4 clonotype sharing across a handful of donors was approximately 5%.

It was into CD45RA+ naive and CD45RA-negative memory subsets that the CD4+ cells were split. This chain connects TRBV9 to TRBJ2-3, with 7 bases matching TRBD2. This receptor was taken from a man younger than 35 in good health. Some clones in this sample may be carry-over from other donors' samples. The sequenced sample was naive CD4+ T cells from PBMCs. Subset defined: CD45RA+ positively selected. CDR3 sequence (DNA): TGTGCCAGCAGCGTAGTAGCGGGTTACCGTGATACGCAGTATTTT. Translation gives CASSVVAGYRDTQYF. Drawing the rest from reference TRBV9 and TRBJ2-3, the complete variable domain is DSGVTQTPKHLITATGQRVTLRCSPRSGDLSVYWYQQSLDQGLQFLIQYYNGEERAKGNILERFSAQQFPDLHSELNLSSLELGDSALYFCASSVVAGYRDTQYFGPGTRLTVL.